These 22 T cell receptor beta chains share one sample of origin, sequenced in a study of T-cell memory formation after mild COVID-19. Using its own MiXCR run on the 5' RACE reads, TCRdb lists one record per CDR3 protein. The sample contains hundreds of thousands of distinct CDR3 sequences, approximately 19% of which appear only once. The sample taken for sequencing was PBMCs or a T cell subset sorted from them (not recorded which). These receptors all come from a man between 18 and 35 years old who had mild COVID-19 (a few samples of this study predate the infection). Cell type and time point are not known.

This clonotype has more than one count but fewer than ten. V and J are TRBV20-1 and TRBJ2-7; TRBD1 agrees at 7 bases. Germline trimming cut 7 bases from V and 6 bases from J; bases unmatched to any gene: 9. This CDR3 is built from 12 residues. Germline V gives CDR1 DFQATT, CDR2 SNEGSKA (reference sequence). The CDR3 region is CSVPTQGSEQYV. CDR3 DNA sequence: TGCAGTGTTCCTACACAGGGGTCCGAGCAGTACGTC.

The chain combines TRBV19 with TRBJ1-5; D gene uncertain. There are 14 residues in the CDR3. The V gene's germline CDR1 is LNHDA and CDR2 SQIVND (reference sequence). With 5 bases removed from V and 2 bases from J, the gap between germline ends came to 10 bases. The CDR3: CASSGRVRNQPQHF. The CDR3 DNA is TGTGCCAGTAGTGGGCGGGTGCGCAATCAGCCCCAGCATTTT.

In its sample, this clonotype was seen once. The chain has TRBV4-2 and TRBJ2-3; the D is unclear. This CDR3 is built from 13 residues. Germline V gene sequence: CDR1 LGHNA, CDR2 YNFKEQ. With 2 bases removed from V and 0 bases from J, the gap between germline ends came to 3 bases. The CDR3 sequence: CASSQLSTDTQYF. For the CDR3, the DNA is TGTGCCAGCAGCCAACTAAGCACAGATACGCAGTATTTT.

In this sample, this clonotype turned up a few times. The chain combines TRBV5-1 with TRBJ2-6; D unresolved. This CDR3 is 15 amino acids long. Germline CDR1 and CDR2: SGHRS and YFSETQ. The ends were cut back, 3 bases at V and 0 bases at J, with 7 bases in the middle. CDR3 bases: TGCGCCAGCAGCTCCGAATACTCTGGGGCCAACGTCCTGACTTTC. It is translated as CASSSEYSGANVLTF.

This clonotype was picked up many times. J is TRBJ1-6 and V is TRBV6-2 or TRBV6-3; the match to TRBD1 covers 9 bases. The CDR3 is 16 residues long. The germline CDR1 and CDR2 sequences are MNHEY and SVGEGT. V lost 6 bases and J lost 16; bases outside the gene matches: 19. The CDR3 bases are TGTGCCAGCAGAACCACGCGGGGGACAGGGTCTCCGGCACTCCACTTT. It is translated as CASRTTRGTGSPALHF.

This chain uses TRBV7-3 with TRBJ1-1, with 10 bases aligning to TRBD1. The CDR3 loop spans 14 amino acids. V was pared by 5 bases and J by 6 bases, with 6 bases of the junction left unmatched. The germline V gene has CDR1 SGHTA and CDR2 FQGTGA. This chain's CDR3 is CASSRTGGEAEAFF. Written as DNA, the CDR3 is TGTGCCAGCAGCAGGACAGGGGGAGAAGCTGAAGCTTTCTTT.

This chain joins TRBV5-1 and TRBJ2-1; the match to TRBD2 covers 11 bases. The CDR3 runs to 17 residues. The germline V gene encodes CDR1 SGHRS and CDR2 YFSETQ. The V segment lost 0 bases and the J segment 7 bases; nucleotides outside the gene matches: 9. The DNA for the CDR3 is TGCGCCAGCAGCTTGGGTGTTCTAGCGGGGGGCGGGAATGAGCAGTTCTTC. This encodes CASSLGVLAGGGNEQFF.

J is TRBJ1-5 and V is TRBV7-6; D may be TRBD1 (5 bases). Germline-derived CDR1 and CDR2 are SGHVS and FNYEAQ. V was cut by 4 bases and J by 3 bases, with 13 bases left in between. The CDR3 spans 15 residues. CDR3 nucleotide sequence: TGTGCCAGCAGCTGGGGACCGAGCCACAATCAGCCCCAGCATTTT. It translates to CASSWGPSHNQPQHF.

This clonotype was seen only a few times. This CDR3 reads CASSLIRGMEDTQYF. The CDR3 coding sequence is TGTGCCAGCAGCCTCATAAGGGGTATGGAAGATACGCAGTATTTT. The chain uses TRBV11-2 and TRBJ2-3; D may be TRBD1 (5 bases). The germline CDR1 and CDR2 sequences are SGHAT and FQNNGV. The CDR3 has 15 residues. Trimming cost V 5 bases and J 5 bases, with 17 bases left between them.

V gene TRBV19 combines with J gene TRBJ1-1, with D possibly matching TRBD1 (5 bases). The V end was cut by 3 bases, the J end by 3 bases, with 11 bases between. Germline V gene data show CDR1 as LNHDA and CDR2 as SQIVND (reference sequence). This CDR3 comprises 14 residues. CDR3 DNA sequence: TGTGCCAGTAGTATCCAGGGAGGAGACACTGAAGCTTTCTTT. Protein sequence: CASSIQGGDTEAFF. Variable domain in full (rest from reference TRBV19 and TRBJ1-1): DGGITQSPKYLFRKEGQNVTLSCEQNLNHDAMYWYRQDPGQGLRLIYYSQIVNDFQKGDIAEGYSVSREKKESFPLTVTSAQKNPTAFYLCASSIQGGDTEAFFGQGTRLTVV.

A few counts support this clonotype. The chain is built from TRBV6-5 and TRBJ1-5, with D hard to call. The V end lost 10 bases, the J end lost 0 bases, and 10 bases lay between the germline ends. The CDR3 runs 13 residues. Germline V lookup: CDR1 MNHEY, CDR2 SVGAGI. The chain's CDR3 is CATTENSNQPQHF. CDR3 in DNA: TGTGCCACAACAGAGAATAGCAATCAGCCCCAGCATTTT.

The chain carries TRBV5-1 and TRBJ2-3; no reliable D call. The CDR3 has 11 residues. V gave up 2 bases and J gave up 7 bases, with 5 bases separating them. CDR1 and CDR2 (germline): SGHRS, YFSETQ. The CDR3 loop reads CASSFLNTQYF. CDR3 bases: TGCGCCAGCAGCTTTTTAAATACGCAGTATTTT.

V is TRBV20-1 and J is TRBJ2-5; D is uncertain. Germline lookup yields CDR1 DFQATT and CDR2 SNEGSKA (reference sequence). Trimming cost V 6 bases and J 0 bases, with 8 bases left between them. The CDR3 runs 12 residues. As DNA, the CDR3 is TGCAGTGCAACCGCGAACCAAGAGACCCAGTACTTC. Its translation: CSATANQETQYF.

There are many counts of this clonotype. The V gene is TRBV20-1, the J gene TRBJ2-7; 8 bases are shared with TRBD1. The CDR3 spans 13 residues. Losses at the gene ends were 6 bases for V and 2 bases for J; bases not matched to a gene: 6. Germline values: CDR1 DFQATT, CDR2 SNEGSKA (reference sequence). The CDR3 protein is CSARDRMTYEQYF. The CDR3 DNA reads TGCAGTGCCCGGGACAGGATGACCTACGAGCAGTACTTC.

The rearrangement joins TRBV29-1 to TRBJ2-1, with D possibly matching TRBD2 (5 bases). This CDR3 spans 13 amino acids. Germline-derived CDR1 and CDR2 are SQVTM and ANQGSEA. V was clipped by 2 bases and J by 5 bases, with 10 bases between them. CDR3 region: CSVENGLHNEQFF. CDR3 in DNA: TGCAGCGTTGAAAACGGACTTCACAATGAGCAGTTCTTC.

V usage is TRBV7-8 and J usage is TRBJ1-2; TRBD1 aligns across 7 bases. CDR3 size: 16 residues. With V trimmed by 2 bases and J by 6 bases, 12 bases remained unmatched. Germline CDR1 and CDR2: SGHVS and FQNEAQ. Here the CDR3 DNA reads TGTGCCAGCAGCTTACTCCGGGACAGCCGGAATCATGGCTACACCTTC. It translates to CASSLLRDSRNHGYTF. Together with reference TRBV7-8 and TRBJ1-2, the CDR3 gives the full variable domain: GAGVSQSPRYKVAKRGQDVALRCDPISGHVSLFWYQQALGQGPEFLTYFQNEAQLDKSGLPSDRFFAERPEGSVSTLKIQRTQQEDSAVYLCASSLLRDSRNHGYTFGSGTRLTVV.

The chain couples TRBV30 to TRBJ1-1; tentatively, D is TRBD1 (6 bases). With 1 base removed from V and 5 bases from J, the gap between germline ends came to 8 bases. The germline CDR1 and CDR2 sequences are GTSNPN and SVGIG (reference sequence). The CDR3 totals 12 residues. CDR3 sequence reads: CAWSATGTEAFF. The CDR3, as DNA: TGTGCCTGGAGTGCAACAGGGACTGAAGCTTTCTTT.

This chain links TRBV25-1 with TRBJ1-1, with D perhaps TRBD1 (5 bases). The CDR3 covers 12 residues. Germline V gene sequence: CDR1 MGHDK, CDR2 SYGVNS. Trimming took off 6 bases at V and 8 bases at J, with 13 bases between the two ends. This CDR3 is CASSPQGLEAFF. The CDR3 DNA sequence: TGTGCCAGCAGCCCTCAGGGTTTAGAAGCTTTCTTT.

V is TRBV4-3 and J is TRBJ2-3; D ambiguous. Per the germline V gene, CDR1 is LGHNA and CDR2 is YSLEER. Deletions cut 0 bases from V and 10 bases from J, with 17 bases between. The CDR3 sequence is 15 residues long. Written as DNA, the CDR3 is TGCGCCAGCAGCCAAGATTTGGGATGGGCCCTTGCGCAGTATTTT. Its protein is CASSQDLGWALAQYF.

CDR3 region: CASSLGPTSDNEQFF. Written as DNA, the CDR3 is TGTGCCAGCAGCTTGGGGCCGACTAGCGACAATGAGCAGTTCTTC. V usage is TRBV7-2 and J usage is TRBJ2-1; the match to TRBD2 covers 8 bases. Germline V CDR1 and CDR2: SGHTA, FQGNSA. Unmatched junction bases numbered 6, after V lost 3 bases and J lost 5 bases. The CDR3 has 15 amino acids.

V and J are TRBV20-1 and TRBJ2-2; a possible D gene is TRBD2 (5 bases). This CDR3 is built from 13 residues. Germline CDR1 is DFQATT and CDR2 is SNEGSKA (reference sequence). V lost 3 bases and J 8 bases, leaving 13 bases between the germline ends. This CDR3 reads CSAREGGSGELFF. Here the CDR3 DNA reads TGCAGTGCTAGGGAAGGCGGGTCGGGGGAGCTGTTTTTT.

In its sample, this clonotype was seen a few times. The chain combines TRBV5-1 with TRBJ1-3; D gene uncertain. V lost 0 bases to trimming and J lost 3 bases, with 10 bases between them. CDR3 length: 15 amino acids. The V gene's germline CDR1 is SGHRS and CDR2 YFSETQ. The CDR3 DNA sequence: TGCGCCAGCAGCTTGGATTTAGGGTTTGGAAACACCATATATTTT. Translation: CASSLDLGFGNTIYF. The complete variable domain, with remaining parts taken from reference TRBV5-1 and TRBJ1-3, reads KAGVTQTPRYLIKTRGQQVTLSCSPISGHRSVSWYQQTPGQGLQFLFEYFSETQRNKGNFPGRFSGRQFSNSRSEMNVSTLELGDSALYLCASSLDLGFGNTIYFGEGSWLTVV.